This T cell receptor (beta chain) was found in a study of OX40 agonist ivuxolimab in advanced cancers. Looking at the study overall: Patients in the trial were receiving intravenous ivuxolimab every 2 weeks, at doses of 0.01 to 10 mg/kg. Three patients had partial responses: one hepatocellular carcinoma, two cutaneous melanoma.

Findings and limits, study-wide: At 0.1 to 3.0 mg/kg, CD4+ and CD8+ blood T cells expanded clonally by week 6.

Only in-frame clones appear in the TCRdb table, and some are missing; sequencing was by immunoSEQ multiplex PCR. The repertoire holds tens of thousands of clones, with 93% as singletons. V trimming: 4 bases; J trimming: 0 bases; junction bases outside the gene matches: 17. This CDR3 has 19 residues. Germline values: CDR1 SGHAT, CDR2 FQNNGV. A word on this clone: Antigen specificity is unknown.

The chain is built from TRBV11-2 and TRBJ1-1, with 7 bases that match TRBD1. The clonotype comes from an adult with an advanced solid tumor such as melanoma, head and neck, liver or kidney cancer. This specimen consisted of CD4+ or CD8+ T cells sorted from blood, obtained in a trial of the OX40 agonist ivuxolimab. The CDR3 coding sequence is TGTGCCAGCAGCTCCCCCCCGGGACAGCACCCTTTCGTGAACACTGAAGCTTTCTTT. It translates to CASSSPPGQHPFVNTEAFF.